This paragraph covers one T cell receptor (beta chain) sequence. Its antigen is unidentified. The PCR ran on 60 Vbeta and 13 Jbeta primers. Clones were read by immunoSEQ multiplex PCR, and TCRdb kept only the in-frame ones, dropping some. The sample includes about 220,000 clones, roughly 84% of them seen just once. The data derive from a study of cytomegalovirus exposure and HLA in healthy donors. Study outcomes and limitations: Within an earlier analysis, most TCR beta V segments proved productive either about 87% or about 30% of the time. Among immune exposure information, only CMV serostatus was available.

The receptor was derived from a boy between 2 and 10 years old in good health and CMV-seronegative. Sequencing was performed on PBMCs.

The CDR3 DNA is TGTGCCAGCAGCTTATTAGCGGGAGATATTGAGCAGTTCTTC. It is translated as CASSLLAGDIEQFF. The V call is TRBV11-2, the J call TRBJ2-1, with 9 positions matching TRBD2. The CDR3 contains 14 residues. Per the germline V gene, CDR1 is SGHAT and CDR2 is FQNNGV. V lost 2 bases and J lost 9; bases outside the gene matches: 5.